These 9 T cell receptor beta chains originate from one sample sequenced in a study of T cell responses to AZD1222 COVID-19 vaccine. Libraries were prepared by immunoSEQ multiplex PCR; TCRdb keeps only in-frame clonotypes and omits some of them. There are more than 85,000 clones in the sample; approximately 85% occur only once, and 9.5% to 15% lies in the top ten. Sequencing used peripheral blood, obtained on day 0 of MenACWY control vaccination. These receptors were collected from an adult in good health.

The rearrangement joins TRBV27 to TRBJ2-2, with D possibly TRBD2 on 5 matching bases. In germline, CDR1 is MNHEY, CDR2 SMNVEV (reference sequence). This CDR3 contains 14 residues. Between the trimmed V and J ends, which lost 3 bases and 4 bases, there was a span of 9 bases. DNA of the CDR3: TGTGCCAGCAGTTTCGGGGTGATCACCGGGGAGCTGTTTTTT. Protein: CASSFGVITGELFF.

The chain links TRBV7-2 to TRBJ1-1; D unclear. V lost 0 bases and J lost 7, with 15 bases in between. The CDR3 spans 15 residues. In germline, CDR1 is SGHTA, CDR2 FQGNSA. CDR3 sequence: CASSLAVGRENEAFF. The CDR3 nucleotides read TGTGCCAGCAGCTTAGCGGTTGGGAGGGAAAATGAAGCTTTCTTT.

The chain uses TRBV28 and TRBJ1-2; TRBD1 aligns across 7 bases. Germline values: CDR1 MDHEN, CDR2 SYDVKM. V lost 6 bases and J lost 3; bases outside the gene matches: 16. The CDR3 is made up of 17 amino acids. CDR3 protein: CASSRTISTGKDYGYTF. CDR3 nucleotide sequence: TGTGCCAGCAGCCGAACAATTTCGACAGGGAAAGACTATGGCTACACCTTC.

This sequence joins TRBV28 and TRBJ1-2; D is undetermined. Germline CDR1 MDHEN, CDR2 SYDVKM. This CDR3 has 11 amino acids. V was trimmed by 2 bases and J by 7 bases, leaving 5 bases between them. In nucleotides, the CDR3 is TGTGCCAGCAGTTTAAGGGCTGGCTACACCTTC. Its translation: CASSLRAGYTF.

The DNA of the CDR3 is TGTGCCTGGAGTGTTACGAGGCGGACTGAAGCTTTCTTT. It yields the protein CAWSVTRRTEAFF. The V gene is TRBV30, the J gene TRBJ1-1, with D hard to call. Trimming pared 0 bases from V and 5 bases from J, leaving 10 bases between. This CDR3 is 13 amino acids long. The germline V gene has CDR1 GTSNPN and CDR2 SVGIG (reference sequence). Full variable domain (remainder filled in from reference TRBV30 and TRBJ1-1): SQTIHQWPATLVQPVGSPLSLECTVEGTSNPNLYWYRQAAGRGLQLLFYSVGIGQISSEVPQNLSASRPQDRQFILSSKKLLLSDSGFYLCAWSVTRRTEAFFGQGTRLTVV.

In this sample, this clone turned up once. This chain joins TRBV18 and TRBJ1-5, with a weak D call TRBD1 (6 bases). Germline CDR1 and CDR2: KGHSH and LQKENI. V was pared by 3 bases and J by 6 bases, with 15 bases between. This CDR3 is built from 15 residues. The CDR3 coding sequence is TGTGCCAGCTCACCGGGCAGGGGAAGGGGTCAGCCCCAGCATTTT. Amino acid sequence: CASSPGRGRGQPQHF.

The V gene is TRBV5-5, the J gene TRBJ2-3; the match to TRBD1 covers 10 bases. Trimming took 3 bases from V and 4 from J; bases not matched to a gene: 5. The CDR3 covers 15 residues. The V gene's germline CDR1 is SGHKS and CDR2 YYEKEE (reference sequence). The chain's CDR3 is CASSWGQGSADTQYF. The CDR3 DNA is TGTGCCAGCAGCTGGGGACAGGGGAGTGCAGATACGCAGTATTTT.

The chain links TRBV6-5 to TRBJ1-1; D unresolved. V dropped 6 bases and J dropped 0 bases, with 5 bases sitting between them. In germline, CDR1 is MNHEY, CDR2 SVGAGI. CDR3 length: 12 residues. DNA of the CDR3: TGTGCCAGCAGGGGCATGAACACTGAAGCTTTCTTT. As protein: CASRGMNTEAFF.

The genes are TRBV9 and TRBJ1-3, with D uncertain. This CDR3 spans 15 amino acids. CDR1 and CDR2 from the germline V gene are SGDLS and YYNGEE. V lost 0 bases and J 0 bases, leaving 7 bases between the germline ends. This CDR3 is CASSVEESSGNTIYF. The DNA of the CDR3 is TGTGCCAGCAGCGTAGAGGAAAGCTCTGGAAACACCATATATTTT.